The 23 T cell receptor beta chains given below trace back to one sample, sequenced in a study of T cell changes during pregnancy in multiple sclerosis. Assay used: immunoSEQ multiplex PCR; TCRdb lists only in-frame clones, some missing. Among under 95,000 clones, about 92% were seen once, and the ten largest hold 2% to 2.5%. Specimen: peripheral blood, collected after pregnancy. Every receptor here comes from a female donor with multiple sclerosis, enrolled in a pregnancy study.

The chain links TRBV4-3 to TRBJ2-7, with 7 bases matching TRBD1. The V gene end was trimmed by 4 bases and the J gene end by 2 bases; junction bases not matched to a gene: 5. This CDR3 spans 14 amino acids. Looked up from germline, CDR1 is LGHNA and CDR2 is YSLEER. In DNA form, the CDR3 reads TGCGCCAGCAGCCGGACGACAGGGACCTACGAGCAGTACTTC. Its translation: CASSRTTGTYEQYF.

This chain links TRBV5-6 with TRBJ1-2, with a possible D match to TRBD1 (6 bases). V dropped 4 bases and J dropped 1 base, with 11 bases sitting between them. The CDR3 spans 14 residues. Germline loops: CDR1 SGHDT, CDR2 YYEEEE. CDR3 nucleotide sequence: TGTGCCAGCAGCCAACAGGGATTTAACTATGGCTACACCTTC. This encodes CASSQQGFNYGYTF.

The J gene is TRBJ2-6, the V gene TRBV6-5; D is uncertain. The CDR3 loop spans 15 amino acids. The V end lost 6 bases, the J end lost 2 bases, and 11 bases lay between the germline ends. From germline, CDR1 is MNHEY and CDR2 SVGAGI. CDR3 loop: CASRPTKPGANVLTF. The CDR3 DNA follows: TGTGCCAGCAGGCCCACGAAGCCTGGGGCCAACGTCCTGACTTTC.

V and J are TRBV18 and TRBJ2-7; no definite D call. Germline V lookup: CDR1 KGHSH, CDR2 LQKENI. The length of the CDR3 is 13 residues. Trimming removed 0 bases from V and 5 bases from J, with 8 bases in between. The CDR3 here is CASSPPTRDEQYF. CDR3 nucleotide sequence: TGTGCCAGCTCACCACCGACCCGGGACGAGCAGTACTTC. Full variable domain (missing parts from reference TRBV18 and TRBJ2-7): NAGVMQNPRHLVRRRGQEARLRCSPMKGHSHVYWYRQLPEEGLKFMVYLQKENIIDESGMPKERFSAEFPKEGPSILRIQQVVRGDSAAYFCASSPPTRDEQYFGPGTRLTVT.

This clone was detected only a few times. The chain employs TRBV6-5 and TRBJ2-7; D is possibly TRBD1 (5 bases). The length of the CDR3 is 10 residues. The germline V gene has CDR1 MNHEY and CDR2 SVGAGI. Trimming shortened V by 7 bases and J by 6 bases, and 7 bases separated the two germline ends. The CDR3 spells CASKGVEQYF. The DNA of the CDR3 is TGTGCCAGCAAAGGGGTCGAGCAGTACTTC.

The CDR3 coding sequence is TGCGCCAGCAGCTTCGGGACTAGCGGGGTAAGCTCCTACAATGAGCAGTTCTTC. Amino acid sequence: CASSFGTSGVSSYNEQFF. The J gene is TRBJ2-1, the V gene TRBV5-1, with 13 bases matching TRBD2. V gave up 2 bases and J gave up 0 bases; unmatched junction bases: 5. Per germline, CDR1 SGHRS and CDR2 YFSETQ. The CDR3 length is 18 residues.

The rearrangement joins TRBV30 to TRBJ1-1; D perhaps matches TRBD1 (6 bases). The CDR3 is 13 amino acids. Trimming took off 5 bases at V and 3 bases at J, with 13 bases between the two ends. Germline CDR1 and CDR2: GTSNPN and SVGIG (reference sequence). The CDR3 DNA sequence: TGTGCCTGGGGTCGACAGGTGGACACTGAAGCTTTCTTT. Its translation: CAWGRQVDTEAFF. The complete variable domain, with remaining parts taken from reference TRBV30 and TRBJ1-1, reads SQTIHQWPATLVQPVGSPLSLECTVEGTSNPNLYWYRQAAGRGLQLLFYSVGIGQISSEVPQNLSASRPQDRQFILSSKKLLLSDSGFYLCAWGRQVDTEAFFGQGTRLTVV.

CDR3 bases: TGTGCCAGCAGTTCGGGACAGCTATATGGCTACACCTTC. It encodes CASSSGQLYGYTF. V usage is TRBV6-5 and J usage is TRBJ1-2; 7 nucleotides agree with TRBD1. Trimming took 4 bases from V and 5 from J; bases not matched to a gene: 4. Germline V CDR1 and CDR2: MNHEY, SVGAGI. This CDR3 contains 13 residues.

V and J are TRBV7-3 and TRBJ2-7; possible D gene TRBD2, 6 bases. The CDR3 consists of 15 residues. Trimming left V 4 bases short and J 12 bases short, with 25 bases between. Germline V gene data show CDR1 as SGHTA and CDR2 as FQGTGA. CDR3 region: CASSSRRSSGGAVYF. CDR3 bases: TGTGCCAGCAGCTCCCGACGATCGTCAGGAGGGGCAGTGTACTTC.

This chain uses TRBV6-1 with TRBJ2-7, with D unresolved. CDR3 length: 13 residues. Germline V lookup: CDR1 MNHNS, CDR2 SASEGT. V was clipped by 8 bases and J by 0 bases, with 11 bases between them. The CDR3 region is CASGEANSYEQYF. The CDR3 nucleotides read TGTGCCAGCGGCGAGGCGAACTCCTACGAGCAGTACTTC.

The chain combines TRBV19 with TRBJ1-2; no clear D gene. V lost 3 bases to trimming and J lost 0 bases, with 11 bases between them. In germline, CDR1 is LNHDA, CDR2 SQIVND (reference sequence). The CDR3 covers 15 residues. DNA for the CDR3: TGTGCCAGTAGTATCCCCCAGATTACTAACTATGGCTACACCTTC. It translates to CASSIPQITNYGYTF.

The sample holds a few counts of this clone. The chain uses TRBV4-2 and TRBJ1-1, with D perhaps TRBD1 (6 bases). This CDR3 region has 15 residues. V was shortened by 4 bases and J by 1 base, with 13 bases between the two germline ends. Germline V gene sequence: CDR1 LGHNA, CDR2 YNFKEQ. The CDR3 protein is CASSPTGTRNTEAFF. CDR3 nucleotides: TGTGCCAGCAGCCCCACCGGGACAAGGAACACTGAAGCTTTCTTT.

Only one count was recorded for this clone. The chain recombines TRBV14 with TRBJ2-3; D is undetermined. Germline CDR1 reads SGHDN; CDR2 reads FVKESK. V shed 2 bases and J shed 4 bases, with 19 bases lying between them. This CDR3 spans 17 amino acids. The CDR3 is CASSQRPDSLVPDTQYF. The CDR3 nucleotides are TGTGCCAGCAGCCAAAGGCCCGACTCCTTAGTGCCAGATACGCAGTATTTT.

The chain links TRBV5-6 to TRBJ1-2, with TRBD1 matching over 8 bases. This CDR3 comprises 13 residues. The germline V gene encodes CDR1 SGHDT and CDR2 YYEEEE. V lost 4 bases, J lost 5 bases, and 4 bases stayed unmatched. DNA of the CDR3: TGTGCCAGCAGCCCGACAGGGGCTTATGGCTACACCTTC. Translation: CASSPTGAYGYTF. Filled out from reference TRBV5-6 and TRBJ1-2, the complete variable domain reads DAGVTQSPTHLIKTRGQQVTLRCSPKSGHDTVSWYQQALGQGPQFIFQYYEEEERQRGNFPDRFSGHQFPNYSSELNVNALLLGDSALYLCASSPTGAYGYTFGSGTRLTVV.

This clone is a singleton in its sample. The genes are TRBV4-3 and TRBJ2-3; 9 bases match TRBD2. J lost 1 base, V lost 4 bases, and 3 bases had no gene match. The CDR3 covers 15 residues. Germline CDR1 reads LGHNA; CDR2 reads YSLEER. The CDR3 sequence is CASSRLAGGTDTQYF. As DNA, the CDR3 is TGCGCCAGCAGCCGATTAGCGGGAGGCACAGATACGCAGTATTTT.

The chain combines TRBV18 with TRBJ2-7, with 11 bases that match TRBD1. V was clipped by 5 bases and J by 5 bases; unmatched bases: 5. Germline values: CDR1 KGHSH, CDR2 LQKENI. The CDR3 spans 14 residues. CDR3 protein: CASSAPGQGDEQYF. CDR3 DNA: TGTGCCAGCTCAGCCCCGGGACAGGGGGACGAGCAGTACTTC.

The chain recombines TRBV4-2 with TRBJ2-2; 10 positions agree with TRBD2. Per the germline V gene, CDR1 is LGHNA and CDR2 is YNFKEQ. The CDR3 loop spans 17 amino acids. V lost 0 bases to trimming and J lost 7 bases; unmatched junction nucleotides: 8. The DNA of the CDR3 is TGTGCCAGCAGCCAAGAAAGCGGGAGGGCAGGGGACGGGGAGCTGTTTTTT. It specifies CASSQESGRAGDGELFF.

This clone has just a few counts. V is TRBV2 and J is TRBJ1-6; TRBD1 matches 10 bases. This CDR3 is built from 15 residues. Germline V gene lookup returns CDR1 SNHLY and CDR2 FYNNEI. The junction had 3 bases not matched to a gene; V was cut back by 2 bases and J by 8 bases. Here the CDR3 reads CASSEWTGGDSPLHF. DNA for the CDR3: TGTGCCAGCAGTGAATGGACAGGGGGTGATTCACCCCTCCACTTT.

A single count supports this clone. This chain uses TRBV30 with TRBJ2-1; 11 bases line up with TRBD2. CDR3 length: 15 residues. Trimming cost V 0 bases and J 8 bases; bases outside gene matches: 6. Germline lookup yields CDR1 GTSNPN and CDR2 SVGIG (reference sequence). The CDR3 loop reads CAWSVRSGGGYEQFF. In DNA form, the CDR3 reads TGTGCCTGGAGTGTACGTAGCGGGGGGGGATATGAGCAGTTCTTC. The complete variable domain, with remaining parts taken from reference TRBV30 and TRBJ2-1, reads SQTIHQWPATLVQPVGSPLSLECTVEGTSNPNLYWYRQAAGRGLQLLFYSVGIGQISSEVPQNLSASRPQDRQFILSSKKLLLSDSGFYLCAWSVRSGGGYEQFFGPGTRLTVL.

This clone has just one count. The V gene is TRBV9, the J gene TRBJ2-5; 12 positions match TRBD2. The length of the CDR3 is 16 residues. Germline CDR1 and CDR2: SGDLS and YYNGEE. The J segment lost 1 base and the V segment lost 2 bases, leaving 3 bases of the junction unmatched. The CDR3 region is CASSVGLAGRQETQYF. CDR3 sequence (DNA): TGTGCCAGCAGCGTCGGACTAGCGGGACGCCAAGAGACCCAGTACTTC.

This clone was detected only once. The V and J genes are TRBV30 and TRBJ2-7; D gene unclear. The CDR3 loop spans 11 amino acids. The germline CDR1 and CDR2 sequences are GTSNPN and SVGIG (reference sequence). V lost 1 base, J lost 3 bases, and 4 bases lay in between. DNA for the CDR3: TGTGCCTGGAGTGCCAGCTACGAGCAGTACTTC. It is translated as CAWSASYEQYF.

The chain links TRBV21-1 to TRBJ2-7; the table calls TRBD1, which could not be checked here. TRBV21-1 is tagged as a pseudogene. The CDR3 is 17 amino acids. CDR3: CASSKGGWDRVTYEQYF. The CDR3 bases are TGTGCCAGCAGCAAAGGGGGCTGGGACAGGGTCACCTACGAGCAGTACTTC.

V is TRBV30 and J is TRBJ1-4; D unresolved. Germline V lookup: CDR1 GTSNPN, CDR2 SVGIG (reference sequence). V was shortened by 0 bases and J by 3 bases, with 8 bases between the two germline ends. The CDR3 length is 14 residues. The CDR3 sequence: CAWSVVGANEKLFF. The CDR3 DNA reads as TGTGCCTGGAGTGTCGTCGGAGCTAATGAAAAACTGTTTTTT.